The 20 T cell receptor beta chains listed next were all sequenced from one sample in a study of T-cell memory formation after mild COVID-19. TCRdb used MiXCR to reprocess the 5' RACE reads, holding one entry per CDR3 protein. Here the sample spans roughly 580,000 distinct CDR3 sequences, 18% being singletons. The sample consisted of PBMCs or a T cell subset sorted from them (not recorded which). Source of these receptors: an adult woman who had mild COVID-19 (a few samples of this study predate the infection). Cell type and time point are not known.

The chain employs TRBV9 and TRBJ2-1, with D possibly matching TRBD1 (5 bases). V lost 4 bases to trimming and J lost 6 bases, with 14 bases between them. The CDR3 extends over 14 amino acids. Germline V CDR1 and CDR2: SGDLS, YYNGEE. The CDR3 sequence: CASSPRVLGNEQFF. As DNA, the CDR3 is TGTGCCAGCAGCCCCAGGGTTTTGGGCAATGAGCAGTTCTTC.

The sample holds one count of this clonotype. This chain joins TRBV6-5 and TRBJ2-2; tentatively, D is TRBD2 (5 bases). V was pared by 2 bases and J by 2 bases, with 12 bases between. The CDR3 has 16 amino acids. CDR1 and CDR2 (germline): MNHEY, SVGAGI. CDR3 residues: CASSYAPSYNTGELFF. DNA of the CDR3: TGTGCCAGCAGTTACGCCCCTAGCTATAACACCGGGGAGCTGTTTTTT.

This clonotype came up a few times. The rearrangement joins TRBV4-1 to TRBJ2-3; tentatively, D is TRBD1 (5 bases). Germline V gene lookup returns CDR1 MGHRA and CDR2 YSYEKL. V lost 0 bases and J 7 bases, leaving 14 bases between the germline ends. The CDR3 has 15 residues. CDR3 amino acids: CASSQDSPTGHTQYF. The CDR3 DNA reads as TGCGCCAGCAGCCAAGATTCCCCTACAGGCCATACGCAGTATTTT.

This clonotype was seen a few times. The chain uses TRBV18 and TRBJ2-1; D is ambiguous. V was trimmed by 5 bases and J by 9 bases, leaving 11 bases between them. The germline V gene encodes CDR1 KGHSH and CDR2 LQKENI. The CDR3 runs to 12 residues. This CDR3 is CASSESYGEQFF. The DNA of the CDR3 is TGTGCCAGCTCAGAAAGCTACGGTGAGCAGTTCTTC. The complete variable domain, with remaining parts taken from reference TRBV18 and TRBJ2-1, reads NAGVMQNPRHLVRRRGQEARLRCSPMKGHSHVYWYRQLPEEGLKFMVYLQKENIIDESGMPKERFSAEFPKEGPSILRIQQVVRGDSAAYFCASSESYGEQFFGPGTRLTVL.

The J gene is TRBJ2-5, the V gene TRBV11-2; the match to TRBD2 covers 9 bases. V lost 2 bases to trimming and J lost 0 bases; unmatched junction nucleotides: 4. The CDR3 contains 16 residues. CDR1 is SGHAT and CDR2 is FQNNGV in the germline V gene. The CDR3 DNA reads TGTGCCAGCAGCTTATACGCGGGAGGGTACCAAGAGACCCAGTACTTC. Translated, it gives CASSLYAGGYQETQYF. Variable domain in full (rest from reference TRBV11-2 and TRBJ2-5): EAGVAQSPRYKIIEKRQSVAFWCNPISGHATLYWYQQILGQGPKLLIQFQNNGVVDDSQLPKDRFSAERLKGVDSTLKIQPAKLEDSAVYLCASSLYAGGYQETQYFGPGTRLLVL.

The sample holds a few counts of this clonotype. The chain carries TRBV5-4 and TRBJ1-1, with a weak D call TRBD1 (6 bases). Germline V CDR1 and CDR2: SGHNT, YYREEE (reference sequence). CDR3 length equals 17 residues. Trimming shortened V by 0 bases and J by 3 bases, and 18 bases separated the two germline ends. CDR3 protein: CASSLVGGGLSDTEAFF. The CDR3 DNA reads as TGTGCCAGCAGCTTGGTAGGCGGGGGGCTGTCGGACACTGAAGCTTTCTTT.

This chain uses TRBV11-2 with TRBJ2-5, with D perhaps TRBD1 or TRBD2 (6 bases each). V shed 2 bases and J shed 1 base, with 8 bases lying between them. The CDR3 is 14 residues long. The germline V gene has CDR1 SGHAT and CDR2 FQNNGV. The DNA for the CDR3 is TGTGCCAGCAGCTTATGGGGGGCCCAAGAGACCCAGTACTTC. Translating it yields CASSLWGAQETQYF.

V usage is TRBV24-1 and J usage is TRBJ2-1; D unclear. Trimming stripped 1 base from V and 6 bases from J, with 12 bases between. This CDR3 region has 15 residues. The germline V gene has CDR1 KGHDR and CDR2 SFDVKD. The CDR3 nucleotides read TGTGCCACCAGTGATTTTAGAAAACAGAGCAATGAGCAGTTCTTC. This gives the protein CATSDFRKQSNEQFF.

This clonotype was counted at least ten times. The V and J genes are TRBV7-6 and TRBJ1-5, with D uncertain. This CDR3 contains 15 residues. V was shortened by 0 bases and J by 5 bases, with 11 bases between the two germline ends. Germline V gene lookup returns CDR1 SGHVS and CDR2 FNYEAQ. In nucleotides, the CDR3 is TGTGCCAGCAGCTTAGCGGGAAGGCACGATCAGCCCCAGCATTTT. Translating gives CASSLAGRHDQPQHF.

The chain carries TRBV2 and TRBJ2-1; D is undetermined. There are 13 residues in the CDR3. Between the trimmed V and J ends, which lost 4 bases and 7 bases, there was a span of 11 bases. Germline V gene lookup returns CDR1 SNHLY and CDR2 FYNNEI. In nucleotides, the CDR3 is TGTGCCAGCAGTGGATCGTGGGTTAATGAGCAGTTCTTC. Its protein product is CASSGSWVNEQFF.

This clonotype has a handful of counts. V is TRBV12-3 or TRBV12-4 and J is TRBJ1-5, with D unclear. This CDR3 spans 13 amino acids. The germline V and J ends were trimmed by 6 bases and 3 bases, with 9 bases remaining between them. This CDR3 is CASRDTNNQPQHF. DNA for the CDR3: TGTGCCAGCAGGGATACGAACAATCAGCCCCAGCATTTT.

The chain combines TRBV5-5 with TRBJ1-6; D unclear. Germline V gene lookup returns CDR1 SGHKS and CDR2 YYEKEE (reference sequence). This CDR3 region has 13 residues. Between the trimmed V and J ends, which lost 2 bases and 9 bases, there was a span of 9 bases. The CDR3, as DNA: TGTGCCAGCAGCTTCTGGCGGCTTTCACCCCTCCACTTT. It translates to CASSFWRLSPLHF.

This clonotype was detected a few times. The V gene is TRBV12-3 or TRBV12-4, the J gene TRBJ1-2; tentatively, D is TRBD1 (5 bases). Trimming stripped 3 bases from V and 4 bases from J, with 9 bases between. This CDR3 has 13 amino acids. The CDR3 DNA follows: TGTGCCAGCAGTTTTCAGGGCCGCTATGGCTACACCTTC. Translating it yields CASSFQGRYGYTF.

The chain joins TRBV27 to TRBJ1-6, with 10 nucleotides matching TRBD1. CDR3 size: 13 residues. Germline V gives CDR1 MNHEY, CDR2 SMNVEV (reference sequence). Trimming cost V 8 bases and J 7 bases; bases outside gene matches: 2. CDR3 residues: CASSDRGNSPLHF. CDR3 nucleotides: TGTGCCAGCTCGGACAGGGGGAATTCACCCCTCCACTTT.

This clonotype was seen only a few times. This chain links TRBV10-3 with TRBJ1-2; TRBD1 might be the D (6 bases). V was shortened by 0 bases and J by 0 bases, with 11 bases between the two germline ends. The length of the CDR3 is 16 residues. Germline V gives CDR1 ENHRY, CDR2 SYGVKD. CDR3 DNA: TGTGCCATCAGTGAGTCAGGGACACCGACTAACTATGGCTACACCTTC. Its translation is CAISESGTPTNYGYTF.

DNA of the CDR3: TGTGCCAGCAGCTTAGACGGGACAGGGATACACAATGAGCAGTTCTTC. Protein product: CASSLDGTGIHNEQFF. V gene TRBV11-2 combines with J gene TRBJ2-1; 9 positions match TRBD1. Germline loops: CDR1 SGHAT, CDR2 FQNNGV. The CDR3 runs to 16 residues. Unmatched junction bases numbered 5, after V lost 0 bases and J lost 5 bases. Full variable domain (outside the CDR3, taken from reference TRBV11-2 and TRBJ2-1): EAGVAQSPRYKIIEKRQSVAFWCNPISGHATLYWYQQILGQGPKLLIQFQNNGVVDDSQLPKDRFSAERLKGVDSTLKIQPAKLEDSAVYLCASSLDGTGIHNEQFFGPGTRLTVL.

The chain carries TRBV6-6 and TRBJ1-1, with 8 nucleotides matching TRBD1. Germline V gene data show CDR1 as MNHNY and CDR2 as SVGAGI (reference sequence). This CDR3 comprises 15 residues. Unmatched junction bases numbered 9, after V lost 5 bases and J lost 4 bases. The CDR3 coding sequence is TGTGCCAGCAGTGCCCCGGACAGGGCGGCCACTGAAGCTTTCTTT. It translates to CASSAPDRAATEAFF.

The rearrangement links TRBV20-1 to TRBJ2-1; perhaps TRBD2 as D (7 bases). The CDR3 sequence is 18 residues long. The germline V and J ends were trimmed by 2 bases and 4 bases, with 24 bases remaining between them. Germline-derived CDR1 and CDR2 are DFQATT and SNEGSKA (reference sequence). CDR3 sequence: CSARSRQGGVVSYNEQFF. The CDR3 DNA sequence: TGCAGTGCTAGATCTCGGCAAGGGGGGGTCGTTAGTTACAATGAGCAGTTCTTC.

The V call is TRBV20-1, the J call TRBJ2-4; D is perhaps TRBD1 (6 bases). CDR1 and CDR2 (germline): DFQATT, SNEGSKA (reference sequence). Trimming pared 6 bases from V and 0 bases from J, leaving 9 bases between. CDR3 length equals 13 residues. CDR3 sequence reads: CSAGGLAKNIQYF. The CDR3 DNA reads as TGCAGTGCAGGGGGTCTAGCCAAAAACATTCAGTACTTC.

This clonotype has only a few counts. This chain connects TRBV12-3 or TRBV12-4 to TRBJ2-5; perhaps D is TRBD1 or TRBD2 (5 bases each). The V end was cut by 5 bases, the J end by 7 bases, with 14 bases between. This CDR3 is 13 amino acids long. The CDR3 protein is CASSSGGAGTQYF. The DNA for the CDR3 is TGTGCCAGCAGTAGTGGGGGTGCGGGGACCCAGTACTTC.